Presented here are 16 T cell receptor beta chains from one specimen sequenced in a study of regulatory T cells in long-lasting Graves disease. Time point of the sample: newly diagnosed GD, antithyroid drugs for less than 3 months. RNA isolated from PBMCs was used to make the TCR library. Arm-PCR of CDR3 regions and iRepertoire HTBI primers were the basis on which TCR beta libraries were built. MiXCR, applied by TCRdb to the multiplex PCR reads, yields one record per CDR3 protein. Here the sample spans some 500,000 distinct CDR3 sequences, approximately 16% being singletons. This same sample was also taken into another study, of T cells in Graves' hyperthyroidism and ophthalmopathy.

The starting material was peripheral blood mononuclear cells (PBMCs), obtained at new diagnosis, from a patient treated with antithyroid drugs. These receptors all stem from a woman aged 35-65 years with Graves disease.

The table lists this clonotype with a few counts. The chain couples TRBV7-6 to TRBJ2-5; perhaps TRBD2 as D (5 bases). The CDR3 has 15 amino acids. Germline V gives CDR1 SGHVS, CDR2 FNYEAQ. The V gene lost 5 bases and the J gene lost 5 bases, with 18 bases spanning the gap. The CDR3 protein is CASSRPKGSGETQYF. The CDR3 DNA follows: TGTGCCAGCAGCCGACCGAAAGGGTCGGGGGAGACCCAGTACTTC.

The table lists this clonotype with many counts. The CDR3 reads CASSSGTRPDEQFF. CDR3 nucleotide sequence: TGTGCCAGCAGCTCCGGGACAAGGCCCGATGAGCAGTTCTTC. The chain uses TRBV28 and TRBJ2-1, with D possibly being TRBD1 (6 bases). The CDR3 consists of 14 residues. Trimming removed 6 bases at V and 8 bases at J, with 17 bases between. Looked up from germline, CDR1 is MDHEN and CDR2 is SYDVKM. Filled out from reference TRBV28 and TRBJ2-1, the complete variable domain reads DVKVTQSSRYLVKRTGEKVFLECVQDMDHENMFWYRQDPGLGLRLIYFSYDVKMKEKGDIPEGYSVSREKKERFSLILESASTNQTSMYLCASSSGTRPDEQFFGPGTRLTVL.

In this sample, this clonotype turned up a few times. J is TRBJ1-2 and V is TRBV19; 7 positions match TRBD1. Germline CDR1 is LNHDA and CDR2 is SQIVND (reference sequence). The CDR3 consists of 15 residues. V was clipped by 5 bases and J by 4 bases; unmatched bases: 10. In DNA form, the CDR3 reads TGTGCCAGTAGTCTTGGAGGCCGGGACAGCTATGGCTACACCTTC. Protein product: CASSLGGRDSYGYTF.

The sample holds a few counts of this clonotype. The V and J genes are TRBV12-3 or TRBV12-4 and TRBJ1-3, with D uncertain. The CDR3 totals 17 residues. V shed 2 bases and J shed 0 bases, with 14 bases lying between them. The CDR3 DNA reads TGTGCCAGCAGTTTATCCGGGCCCTCAATCTCTGGAAACACCATATATTTT. Translated, it gives CASSLSGPSISGNTIYF.

There are a few counts of this clonotype. CDR3 in amino acids: CSASRQGLGGQFF. The DNA of the CDR3 is TGCAGTGCTAGTAGACAGGGCCTGGGAGGGCAGTTCTTC. This chain uses TRBV20-1 with TRBJ2-1; a weak D match, TRBD1 (7 bases). CDR3 length equals 13 residues. Trimming pared 3 bases from V and 12 bases from J, leaving 18 bases between. Looked up from germline, CDR1 is DFQATT and CDR2 is SNEGSKA (reference sequence).

This clonotype has only a few counts. The chain is built from TRBV19 and TRBJ1-2; unclear D gene. The V gene lost 6 bases and the J gene lost 0 bases, with 11 bases spanning the gap. Germline lookup yields CDR1 LNHDA and CDR2 SQIVND (reference sequence). This CDR3 spans 14 amino acids. The CDR3 DNA follows: TGTGCCAGTAGAATGACTGATGCTAACTATGGCTACACCTTC. Protein sequence: CASRMTDANYGYTF.

This clonotype has ten or more counts. V usage is TRBV20-1 and J usage is TRBJ2-3; D might be TRBD2 (5 bases). This CDR3 contains 13 residues. V lost 5 bases, J lost 4 bases, and 13 bases lay in between. Germline V lookup: CDR1 DFQATT, CDR2 SNEGSKA (reference sequence). The CDR3 is CSADTPGSDTQYF. The CDR3 nucleotides read TGCAGTGCTGATACTCCGGGATCAGATACGCAGTATTTT.

This clonotype appeared a single time. The chain joins TRBV5-4 to TRBJ2-1, with TRBD1 identical over 7 bases. Germline CDR1 SGHNT, CDR2 YYREEE (reference sequence). CDR3 length equals 14 residues. V trimming: 2 bases; J trimming: 8 bases; junction bases outside the gene matches: 7. The CDR3 DNA sequence: TGTGCCAGCAGCTTAAAACAGGGGATCCATGAGCAGTTCTTC. Translation gives CASSLKQGIHEQFF.

This clonotype was recorded a few times. The chain joins TRBV10-3 to TRBJ2-3; 10 bases align to TRBD1. The CDR3 totals 15 residues. The germline CDR1 and CDR2 sequences are ENHRY and SYGVKD. The V segment lost 5 bases and the J segment 1 base; nucleotides outside the gene matches: 3. CDR3 amino acids: CAISTGTGGTDTQYF. The DNA for the CDR3 is TGTGCCATCAGTACCGGGACAGGGGGCACAGATACGCAGTATTTT.

This sequence joins TRBV3-1 and TRBJ1-6; D unresolved. V was pared by 0 bases and J by 3 bases, with 6 bases between. CDR3 length: 15 amino acids. Germline-derived CDR1 and CDR2 are LGHDT and YNNKEL (reference sequence). The CDR3 spells CASSQDPHYNSPLHF. The CDR3 nucleotides are TGTGCCAGCAGCCAAGATCCACACTATAATTCACCCCTCCACTTT.

Ten or more counts support this clonotype. This chain uses TRBV28 with TRBJ1-2, with D possibly matching TRBD1 (5 bases). V dropped 3 bases and J dropped 2 bases, with 10 bases sitting between them. Germline CDR1 MDHEN, CDR2 SYDVKM. This CDR3 contains 14 residues. CDR3 sequence: CASSLVWGNYGYTF. The CDR3 DNA is TGTGCCAGCAGTTTGGTATGGGGGAACTATGGCTACACCTTC.

A word on this clonotype: A much larger clone is a single base away; this may be a read error. This chain connects TRBV3-1 to TRBJ1-1; perhaps TRBD1 as D (5 bases). This CDR3 has 14 residues. Germline CDR1 LGHDT, CDR2 YNNKEL (reference sequence). The CDR3 reads CASKVTETNTEASF. CDR3 nucleotide sequence: TGTGCCAGCAAGGTGACAGAGACGAACACTGAAGCTTCCTTT.

The chain recombines TRBV5-1 with TRBJ1-4; D may be TRBD1 (6 bases). The CDR3 loop spans 15 amino acids. The germline gives CDR1 SGHRS, CDR2 YFSETQ. Trimming cost V 1 base and J 8 bases, with 15 bases left between them. The CDR3 loop is CASSLSGALGEKLFF. The CDR3 DNA reads TGCGCCAGCAGCTTGTCGGGGGCGCTGGGAGAAAAACTGTTTTTT.

In this sample, this clonotype turned up a few times. The chain combines TRBV19 with TRBJ2-1; 13 bases align to TRBD2. The CDR3 loop spans 15 amino acids. CDR1 and CDR2 from the germline V gene are LNHDA and SQIVND (reference sequence). Trimming cost V 5 bases and J 7 bases; bases outside gene matches: 5. The CDR3 DNA reads TGTGCCAGTAGTTTTCCGGGACTAGCGGGGAATGAGCAGTTCTTC. Translated, it gives CASSFPGLAGNEQFF.

The chain links TRBV30 to TRBJ2-7, with D perhaps matching TRBD1 (5 bases). The V gene's germline CDR1 is GTSNPN and CDR2 SVGIG (reference sequence). The CDR3 loop spans 11 amino acids. Trimming stripped 5 bases from V and 4 bases from J, with 9 bases between. The CDR3 reads CAWGRGYEQYF. As DNA, the CDR3 is TGTGCCTGGGGTAGGGGATACGAGCAGTACTTC.

This clonotype has a handful of counts. The genes are TRBV30 and TRBJ2-5; D gene ambiguous. The germline V gene has CDR1 GTSNPN and CDR2 SVGIG (reference sequence). V gave up 0 bases and J gave up 1 base, with 9 bases separating them. This CDR3 has 14 residues. CDR3 coding DNA: TGTGCCTGGAGTGTAAGTGACCTCCAAGAGACCCAGTACTTC. It is translated as CAWSVSDLQETQYF.